What follows is one T cell receptor beta chain and its context. Its antigen is currently unknown. The source of the sample is a study of beta chain features in type 1 diabetes. General study findings and limits: When cDNA is sequenced, cells with high TCR expression could be over-represented. Patients with Type 1 diabetes showed moderately but significantly shorter TCRB CDR3s in all four CD4+ subsets. Patients' naive, central memory and Treg TCRB repertoires seemed closer to one another than those of healthy donors.

The CDR3 loop spans 12 amino acids. The germline CDR1 and CDR2 sequences are SGHVS and FQNEAQ. V was shortened by 3 bases and J by 6 bases, with 9 bases between the two germline ends. Isolated RNA was reverse transcribed in full, so expressed TCRB transcripts were sequenced. Using immunoSEQ multiplex PCR, the repertoire was profiled, and TCRdb retains in-frame clones only, with some absent. Among hundreds of thousands of clones listed, approximately 10% were seen once. The clonotype originates from a man aged 25-45 years with type 1 diabetes. V gene TRBV7-8 combines with J gene TRBJ2-7; no reliable D call. The specimen sequenced was central memory CD4+ T cells from blood. The CDR3, as DNA: TGTGCCAGCAGCTTCCCACTCCGCGAGCAGTACTTC. Its protein product is CASSFPLREQYF.